This T cell receptor beta chain was found in a study of CD8+CD57+ T cells in acquired aplastic anemia. The overall study: The sorted CD4+ and CD8+ cells yielded an average about 3.3 ug of DNA.

TCR beta VDJ and CDR3 were profiled, and genomic DNA was the template. Via MiXCR, TCRdb re-called the reads, giving one row per CDR3 protein. The data show hundreds of thousands of distinct CDR3 sequences, approximately 82% seen once. 16 amino acids form the CDR3, both terminal residues included. CDR1 and CDR2 from the germline V gene are SNHLY and FYNNEI. Patients sequenced had flow cytometry evidence of CD8+CD57+ cell expansion. Blood samples were obtained from patients who had received no prior therapy. Details on this clonotype: The target antigen is unknown. The CDR3 end shows no conserved phenylalanine or tryptophan, and so a read error is likely. Because the CDR3's place on the DNA is in doubt, the DNA is left out and the CDR3 is given as listed by TCRdb.

Findings of the study overall: Patients and controls shared over 25 CD8+ CDR3 sequences, which appeared highly expressed in patients and within their immunodominant clones.

The sample consisted of sorted CD4+, CD8+, or CD8+CD57+ T cells (not recorded which) from PBMCs. This chain links TRBV2 with TRBJ2-1; the D call TRBD1 from the table was never checked on the DNA. This sequence was found in a human donor with aplastic anemia. CDR3 loop: CASSDGGGGRETEYFV.